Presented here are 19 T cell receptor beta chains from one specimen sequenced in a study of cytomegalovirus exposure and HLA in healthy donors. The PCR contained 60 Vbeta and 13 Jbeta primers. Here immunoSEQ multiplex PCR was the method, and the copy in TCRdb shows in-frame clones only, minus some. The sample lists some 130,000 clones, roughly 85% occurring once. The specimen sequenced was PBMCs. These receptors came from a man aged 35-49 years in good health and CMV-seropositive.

The CDR3 is CATSRDYGGSSYEQYF. The DNA of the CDR3 is TGTGCCACCAGCAGAGATTATGGGGGGAGCTCCTACGAGCAGTACTTC. The chain recombines TRBV15 with TRBJ2-7, with a weak D call TRBD2 (6 bases). This CDR3 region has 16 residues. Germline CDR1 reads LNHNV; CDR2 reads YYDKDF (reference sequence). Trimming pared 0 bases from V and 0 bases from J, leaving 12 bases between.

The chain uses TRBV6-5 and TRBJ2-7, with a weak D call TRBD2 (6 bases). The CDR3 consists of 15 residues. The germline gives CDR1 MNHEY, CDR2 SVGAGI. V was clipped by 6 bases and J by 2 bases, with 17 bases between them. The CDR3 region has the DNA TGTGCCAGCAGGTCACCTAGCCAGCGGGCCTACGAGCAGTACTTC. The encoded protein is CASRSPSQRAYEQYF.

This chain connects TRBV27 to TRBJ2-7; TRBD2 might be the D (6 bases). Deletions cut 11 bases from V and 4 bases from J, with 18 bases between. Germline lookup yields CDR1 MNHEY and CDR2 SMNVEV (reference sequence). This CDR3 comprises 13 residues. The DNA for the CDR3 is TGTGCCGCCCGGGGCACGGCGGGGTACGAGCAGTACTTC. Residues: CAARGTAGYEQYF.

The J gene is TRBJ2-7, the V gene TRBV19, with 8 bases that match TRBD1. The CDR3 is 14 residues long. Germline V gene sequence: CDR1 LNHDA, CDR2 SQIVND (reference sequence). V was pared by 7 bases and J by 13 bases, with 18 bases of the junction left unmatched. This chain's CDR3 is CASNRYGTGHNLYF. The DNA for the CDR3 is TGTGCCAGTAATAGGTATGGGACAGGCCACAACTTATACTTC.

In DNA, the CDR3 is TGTGCCAGCAGCCAACTGTCTAGCGGCTCCTACGAGCAGTACTTC. This codes for CASSQLSSGSYEQYF. The chain couples TRBV16 to TRBJ2-7; 7 bases fit TRBD2. Germline CDR1 KGHSY, CDR2 FQNENV. This CDR3 is 15 amino acids long. V lost 2 bases to trimming and J lost 0 bases; unmatched junction nucleotides: 4.

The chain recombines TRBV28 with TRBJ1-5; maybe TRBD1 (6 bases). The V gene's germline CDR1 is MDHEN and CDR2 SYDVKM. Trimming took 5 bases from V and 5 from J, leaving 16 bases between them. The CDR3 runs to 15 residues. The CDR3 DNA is TGTGCCAGCAGTCGACAGGTTAACAGGCATCAGCCCCAGCATTTT. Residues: CASSRQVNRHQPQHF.

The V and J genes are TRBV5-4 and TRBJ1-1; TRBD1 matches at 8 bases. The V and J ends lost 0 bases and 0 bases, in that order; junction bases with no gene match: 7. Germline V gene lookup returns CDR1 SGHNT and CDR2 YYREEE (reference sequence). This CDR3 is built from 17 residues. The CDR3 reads CASSLEPTGGMNTEAFF. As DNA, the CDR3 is TGTGCCAGCAGCTTGGAACCCACAGGGGGAATGAACACTGAAGCTTTCTTT.

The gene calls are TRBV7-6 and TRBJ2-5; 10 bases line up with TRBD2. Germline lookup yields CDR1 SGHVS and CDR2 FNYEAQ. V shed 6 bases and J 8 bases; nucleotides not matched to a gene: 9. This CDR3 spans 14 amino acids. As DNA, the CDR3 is TGTGCCAGCAGAAAACAGCGGGAGGGTAGAACCCAGTACTTC. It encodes CASRKQREGRTQYF.

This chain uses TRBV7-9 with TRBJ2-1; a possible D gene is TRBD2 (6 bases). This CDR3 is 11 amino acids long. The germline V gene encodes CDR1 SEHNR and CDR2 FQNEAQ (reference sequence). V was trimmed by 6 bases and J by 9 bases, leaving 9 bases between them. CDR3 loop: CASSLGGEQFF. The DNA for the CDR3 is TGTGCCAGCAGTCTGGGAGGTGAGCAGTTCTTC.

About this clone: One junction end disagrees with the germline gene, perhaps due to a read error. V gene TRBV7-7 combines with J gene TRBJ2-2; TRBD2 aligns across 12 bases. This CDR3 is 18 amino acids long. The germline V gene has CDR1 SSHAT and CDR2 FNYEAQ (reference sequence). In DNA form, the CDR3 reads TGTGCTAGCAGCCCCCGGACTAGCGGGACCTCGAACACCGGGGAGCTGTTTTTT. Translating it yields CASSPRTSGTSNTGELFF.

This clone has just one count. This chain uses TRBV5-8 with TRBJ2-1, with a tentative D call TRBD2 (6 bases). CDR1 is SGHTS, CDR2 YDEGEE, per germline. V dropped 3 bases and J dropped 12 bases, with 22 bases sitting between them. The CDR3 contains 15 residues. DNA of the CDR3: TGTGCCAGCAGCTCCCGGGACTTAGGGATATTATCGCAGTTCTTC. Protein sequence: CASSSRDLGILSQFF.

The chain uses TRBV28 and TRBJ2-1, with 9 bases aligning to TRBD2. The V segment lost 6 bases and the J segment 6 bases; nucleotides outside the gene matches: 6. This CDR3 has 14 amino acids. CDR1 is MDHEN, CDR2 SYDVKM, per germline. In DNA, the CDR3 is TGTGCCAGCAGCTTAGCGGGAGAAGCCAATGAGCAGTTCTTC. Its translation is CASSLAGEANEQFF.

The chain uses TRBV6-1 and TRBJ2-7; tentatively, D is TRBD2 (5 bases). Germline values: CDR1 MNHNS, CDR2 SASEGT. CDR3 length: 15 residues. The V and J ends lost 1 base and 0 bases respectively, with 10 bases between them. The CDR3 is CASSEVSGRSYEQYF. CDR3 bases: TGTGCCAGCAGTGAAGTAAGCGGACGCTCCTACGAGCAGTACTTC.

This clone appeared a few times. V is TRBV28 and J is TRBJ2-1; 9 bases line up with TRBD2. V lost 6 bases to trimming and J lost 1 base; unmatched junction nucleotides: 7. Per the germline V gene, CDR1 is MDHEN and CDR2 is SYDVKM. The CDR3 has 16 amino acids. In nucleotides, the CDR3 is TGTGCCAGCAGAGATCGCGGGAGGGGGTCCTACAATGAGCAGTTCTTC. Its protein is CASRDRGRGSYNEQFF.

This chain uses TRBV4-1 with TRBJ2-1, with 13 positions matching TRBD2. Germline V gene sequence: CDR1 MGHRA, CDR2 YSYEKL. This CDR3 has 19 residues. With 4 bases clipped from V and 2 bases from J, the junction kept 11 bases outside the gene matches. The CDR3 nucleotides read TGCGCCAGCAGCCCGATCGGGACTAGCGGGGCCTTTACCTACAATGAGCAGTTCTTC. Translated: CASSPIGTSGAFTYNEQFF.

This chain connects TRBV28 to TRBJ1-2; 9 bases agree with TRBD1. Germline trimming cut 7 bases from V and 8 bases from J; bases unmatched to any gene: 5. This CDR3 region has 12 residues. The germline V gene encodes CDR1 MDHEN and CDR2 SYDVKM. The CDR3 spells CASTGQGKGYTF. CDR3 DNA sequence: TGTGCCAGCACGGGACAGGGAAAAGGCTACACCTTC.

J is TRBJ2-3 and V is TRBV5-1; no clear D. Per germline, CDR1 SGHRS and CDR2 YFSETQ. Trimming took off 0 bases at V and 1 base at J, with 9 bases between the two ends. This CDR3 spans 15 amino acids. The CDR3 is CASSLVIPGTDTQYF. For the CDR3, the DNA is TGCGCCAGCAGCTTGGTAATCCCGGGCACAGATACGCAGTATTTT.

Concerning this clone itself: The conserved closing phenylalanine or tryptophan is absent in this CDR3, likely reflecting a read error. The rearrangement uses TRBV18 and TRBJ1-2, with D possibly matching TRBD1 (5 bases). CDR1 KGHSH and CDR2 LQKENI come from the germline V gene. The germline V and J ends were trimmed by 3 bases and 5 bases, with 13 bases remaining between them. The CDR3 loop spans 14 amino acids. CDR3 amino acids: CASSPGPGEYGYTI. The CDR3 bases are TGTGCCAGCTCACCCGGACCGGGGGAGTATGGCTACACCATC.

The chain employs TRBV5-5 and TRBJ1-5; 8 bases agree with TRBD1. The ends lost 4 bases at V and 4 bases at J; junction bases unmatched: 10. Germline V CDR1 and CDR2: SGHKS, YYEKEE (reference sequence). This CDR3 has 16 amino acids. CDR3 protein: CASSTDRVRRNQPQHF. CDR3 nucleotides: TGTGCCAGCAGCACGGACAGGGTGCGCAGGAATCAGCCCCAGCATTTT.